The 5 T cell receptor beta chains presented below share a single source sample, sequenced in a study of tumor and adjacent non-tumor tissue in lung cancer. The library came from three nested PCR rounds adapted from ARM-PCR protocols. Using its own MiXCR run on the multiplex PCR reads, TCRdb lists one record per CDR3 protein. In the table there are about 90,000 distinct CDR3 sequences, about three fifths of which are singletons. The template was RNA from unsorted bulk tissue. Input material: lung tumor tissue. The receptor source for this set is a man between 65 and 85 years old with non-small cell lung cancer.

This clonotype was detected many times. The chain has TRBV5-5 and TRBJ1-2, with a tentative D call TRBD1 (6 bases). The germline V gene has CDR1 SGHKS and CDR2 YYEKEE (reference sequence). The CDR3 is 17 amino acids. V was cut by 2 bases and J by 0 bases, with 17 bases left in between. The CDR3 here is CASSLAGTPLSNYGYTF. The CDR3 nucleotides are TGTGCCAGCAGCTTAGCCGGGACACCACTATCTAACTATGGCTACACCTTC. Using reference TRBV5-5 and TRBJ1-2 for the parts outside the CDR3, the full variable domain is DAGVTQSPTHLIKTRGQQVTLRCSPISGHKSVSWYQQVLGQGPQFIFQYYEKEERGRGNFPDRFSARQFPNYSSELNVNALLLGDSALYLCASSLAGTPLSNYGYTFGSGTRLTVV.

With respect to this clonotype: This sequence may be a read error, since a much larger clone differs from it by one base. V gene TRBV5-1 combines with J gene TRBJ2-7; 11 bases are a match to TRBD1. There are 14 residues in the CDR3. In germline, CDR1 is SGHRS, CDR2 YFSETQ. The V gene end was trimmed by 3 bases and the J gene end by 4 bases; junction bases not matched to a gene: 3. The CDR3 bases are TGCGCCAGCAGCTGGGGGACAGGGGGTTACGAGCAGTACTTC. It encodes CASSWGTGGYEQYF.

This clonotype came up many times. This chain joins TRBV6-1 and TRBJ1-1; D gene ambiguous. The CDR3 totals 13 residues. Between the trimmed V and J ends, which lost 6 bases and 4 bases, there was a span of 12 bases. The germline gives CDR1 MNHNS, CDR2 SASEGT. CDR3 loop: CASSPLEITEAFF. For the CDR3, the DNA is TGTGCCAGCAGCCCCCTTGAGATCACTGAAGCTTTCTTT.

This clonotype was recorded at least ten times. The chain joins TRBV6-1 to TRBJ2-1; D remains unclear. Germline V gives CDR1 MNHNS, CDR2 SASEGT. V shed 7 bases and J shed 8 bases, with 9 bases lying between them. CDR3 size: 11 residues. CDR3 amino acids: CASIRAHEQFF. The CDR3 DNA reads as TGTGCCAGCATCCGGGCCCATGAGCAGTTCTTC.

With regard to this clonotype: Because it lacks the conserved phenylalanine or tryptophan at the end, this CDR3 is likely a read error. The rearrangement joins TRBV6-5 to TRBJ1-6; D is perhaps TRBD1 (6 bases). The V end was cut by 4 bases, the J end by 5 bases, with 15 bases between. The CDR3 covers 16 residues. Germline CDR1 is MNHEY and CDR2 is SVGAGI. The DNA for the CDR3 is TGTGCCAGCAGTTCCTACGGGACAAGGGATAATTCACCCCTCCACCTT. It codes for CASSSYGTRDNSPLHL.